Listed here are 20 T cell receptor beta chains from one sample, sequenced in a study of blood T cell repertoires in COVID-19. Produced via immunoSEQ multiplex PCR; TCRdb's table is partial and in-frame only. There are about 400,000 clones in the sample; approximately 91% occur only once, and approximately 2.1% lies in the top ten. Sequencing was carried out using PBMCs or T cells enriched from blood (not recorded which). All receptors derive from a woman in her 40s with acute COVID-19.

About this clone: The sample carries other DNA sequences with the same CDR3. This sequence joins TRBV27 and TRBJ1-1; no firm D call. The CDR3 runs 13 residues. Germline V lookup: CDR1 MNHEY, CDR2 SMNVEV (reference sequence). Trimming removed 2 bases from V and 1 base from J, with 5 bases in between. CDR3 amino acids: CASSLGRNTEAFF. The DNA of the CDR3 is TGTGCCAGCAGTTTAGGGCGGAACACTGAAGCTTTCTTT.

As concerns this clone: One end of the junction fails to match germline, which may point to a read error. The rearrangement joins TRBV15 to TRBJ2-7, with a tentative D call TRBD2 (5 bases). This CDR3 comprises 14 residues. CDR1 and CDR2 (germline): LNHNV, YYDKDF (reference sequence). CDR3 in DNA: TGTGCCACAAGCACTAGTTTAGGTCCCTACGAGCAGTACTTC. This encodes CATSTSLGPYEQYF.

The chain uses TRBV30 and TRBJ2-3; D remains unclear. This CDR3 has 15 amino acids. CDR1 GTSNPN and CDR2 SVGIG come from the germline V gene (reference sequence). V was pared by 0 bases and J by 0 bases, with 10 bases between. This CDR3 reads CAWSVLASSTDTQYF. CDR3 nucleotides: TGTGCCTGGAGTGTCCTGGCTTCCAGCACAGATACGCAGTATTTT.

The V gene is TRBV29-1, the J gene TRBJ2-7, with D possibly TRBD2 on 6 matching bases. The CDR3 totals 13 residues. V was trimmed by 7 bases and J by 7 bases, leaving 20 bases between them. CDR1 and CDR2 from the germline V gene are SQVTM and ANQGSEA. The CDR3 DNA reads TGCAGCGCCGCGGGATACGGGGCTGGAGAGCAGTACTTC. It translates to CSAAGYGAGEQYF.

The CDR3 sequence: CASSPPQGAKNIQYF. CDR3 nucleotides: TGTGCCAGCAGTCCCCCTCAGGGGGCCAAAAACATTCAGTACTTC. The V call is TRBV28, the J call TRBJ2-4, with a weak D call TRBD1 (6 bases). Germline CDR1 and CDR2: MDHEN and SYDVKM. V lost 5 bases and J 1 base, leaving 12 bases between the germline ends. The CDR3 totals 15 residues. Looking up the rest from reference TRBV28 and TRBJ2-4 gives the full variable domain: DVKVTQSSRYLVKRTGEKVFLECVQDMDHENMFWYRQDPGLGLRLIYFSYDVKMKEKGDIPEGYSVSREKKERFSLILESASTNQTSMYLCASSPPQGAKNIQYFGAGTRLSVL.

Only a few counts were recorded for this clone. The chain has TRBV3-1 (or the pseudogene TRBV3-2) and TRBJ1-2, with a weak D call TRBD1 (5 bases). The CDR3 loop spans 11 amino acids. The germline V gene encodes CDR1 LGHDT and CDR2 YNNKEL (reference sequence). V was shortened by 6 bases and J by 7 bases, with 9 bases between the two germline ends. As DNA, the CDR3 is TGTGCCAGCAGTTACGACAGTGGCTACACCTTC. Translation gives CASSYDSGYTF.

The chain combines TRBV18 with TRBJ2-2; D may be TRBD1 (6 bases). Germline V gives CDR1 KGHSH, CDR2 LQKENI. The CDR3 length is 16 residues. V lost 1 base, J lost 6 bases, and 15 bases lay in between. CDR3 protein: CASSPRGSRGAGELFF. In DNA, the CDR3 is TGTGCCAGCTCACCACGGGGGAGCAGGGGAGCCGGGGAGCTGTTTTTT.

In DNA form, the CDR3 reads TGTGCCAGCAGCTTGAACGGGGGGGCGTCCTACGAGCAGTACTTC. Amino acid sequence: CASSLNGGASYEQYF. The chain recombines TRBV7-2 with TRBJ2-7, with TRBD2 identical over 8 bases. V lost 3 bases and J lost 1; bases outside the gene matches: 5. The germline V gene has CDR1 SGHTA and CDR2 FQGNSA. This CDR3 is built from 15 residues.

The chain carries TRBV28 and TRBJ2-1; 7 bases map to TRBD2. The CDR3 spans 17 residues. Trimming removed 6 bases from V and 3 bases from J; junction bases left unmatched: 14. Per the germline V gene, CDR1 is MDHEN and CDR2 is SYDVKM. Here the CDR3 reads CASSPTPQAGNYNEQFF. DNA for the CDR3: TGTGCCAGCAGCCCAACACCGCAAGCGGGGAACTACAATGAGCAGTTCTTC.

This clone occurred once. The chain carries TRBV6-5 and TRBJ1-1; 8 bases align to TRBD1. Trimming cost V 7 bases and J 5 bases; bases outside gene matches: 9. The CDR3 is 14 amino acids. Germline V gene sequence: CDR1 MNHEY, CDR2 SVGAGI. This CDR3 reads CASNYGQGQTEAFF. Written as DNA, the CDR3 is TGTGCCAGCAATTATGGACAGGGACAAACTGAAGCTTTCTTT.

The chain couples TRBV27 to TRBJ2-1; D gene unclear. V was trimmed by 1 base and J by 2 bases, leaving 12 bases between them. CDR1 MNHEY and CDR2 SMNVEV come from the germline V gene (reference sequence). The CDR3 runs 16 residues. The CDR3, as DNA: TGTGCCAGCAGTTTATGGTTGAGCTCTACCTACAATGAGCAGTTCTTC. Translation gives CASSLWLSSTYNEQFF.

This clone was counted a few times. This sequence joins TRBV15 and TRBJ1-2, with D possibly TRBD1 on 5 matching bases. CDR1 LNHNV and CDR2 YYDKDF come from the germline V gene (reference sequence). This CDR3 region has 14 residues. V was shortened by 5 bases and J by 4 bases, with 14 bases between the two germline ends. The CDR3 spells CATSGGGHVYGYTF. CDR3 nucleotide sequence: TGTGCCACCAGCGGAGGCGGACACGTCTATGGCTACACCTTC. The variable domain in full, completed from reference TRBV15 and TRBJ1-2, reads DAMVIQNPRYQVTQFGKPVTLSCSQTLNHNVMYWYQQKSSQAPKLLFHYYDKDFNNEADTPDNFQSRRPNTSFCFLDIRSPGLGDTAMYLCATSGGGHVYGYTFGSGTRLTVV.

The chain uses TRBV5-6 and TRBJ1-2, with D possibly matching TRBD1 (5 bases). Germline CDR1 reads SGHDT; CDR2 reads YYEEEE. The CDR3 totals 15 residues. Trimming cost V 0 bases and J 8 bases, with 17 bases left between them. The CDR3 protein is CASSLGWSGNRGYTF. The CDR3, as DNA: TGTGCCAGCAGCTTGGGGTGGTCAGGGAACAGGGGCTACACCTTC.

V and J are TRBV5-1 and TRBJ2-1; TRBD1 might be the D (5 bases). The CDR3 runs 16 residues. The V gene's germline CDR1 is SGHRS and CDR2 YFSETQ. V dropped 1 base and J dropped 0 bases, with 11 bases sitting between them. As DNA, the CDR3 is TGCGCCAGCAGCTTGCAGGGCCGAAGCTCCTACAATGAGCAGTTCTTC. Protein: CASSLQGRSSYNEQFF.

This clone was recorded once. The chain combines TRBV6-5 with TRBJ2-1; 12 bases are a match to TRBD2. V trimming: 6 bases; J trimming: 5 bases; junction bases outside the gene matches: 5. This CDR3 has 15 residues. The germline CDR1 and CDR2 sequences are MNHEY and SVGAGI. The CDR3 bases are TGTGCCAGCAGACAGCTAGCGGGGGGGCACAATGAGCAGTTCTTC. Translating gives CASRQLAGGHNEQFF.

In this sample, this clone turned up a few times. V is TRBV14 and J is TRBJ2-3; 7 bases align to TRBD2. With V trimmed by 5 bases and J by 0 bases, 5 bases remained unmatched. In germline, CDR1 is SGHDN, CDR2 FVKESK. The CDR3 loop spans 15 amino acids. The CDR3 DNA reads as TGTGCCAGCAGCACGCGGGGGACCAGCACAGATACGCAGTATTTT. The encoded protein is CASSTRGTSTDTQYF.

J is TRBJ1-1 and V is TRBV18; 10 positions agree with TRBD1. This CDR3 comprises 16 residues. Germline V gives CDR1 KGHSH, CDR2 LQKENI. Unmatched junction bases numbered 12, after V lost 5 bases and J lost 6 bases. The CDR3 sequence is CASSTNRDRGVSEAFF. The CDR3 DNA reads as TGTGCCAGCTCAACAAACCGGGACAGGGGAGTGTCTGAAGCTTTCTTT.

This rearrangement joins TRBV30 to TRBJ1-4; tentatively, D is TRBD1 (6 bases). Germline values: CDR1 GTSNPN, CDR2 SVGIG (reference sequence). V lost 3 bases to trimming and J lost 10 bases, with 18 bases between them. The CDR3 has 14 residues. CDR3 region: CAWRSRGSQGKLFF. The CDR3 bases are TGTGCCTGGAGATCCAGGGGTTCCCAGGGAAAACTGTTTTTT.

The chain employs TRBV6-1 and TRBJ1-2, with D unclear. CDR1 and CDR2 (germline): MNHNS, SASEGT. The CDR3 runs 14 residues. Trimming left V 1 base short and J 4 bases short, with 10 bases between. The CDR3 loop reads CASSEGWASYGYTF. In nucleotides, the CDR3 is TGTGCCAGCAGTGAAGGGTGGGCCTCCTATGGCTACACCTTC.

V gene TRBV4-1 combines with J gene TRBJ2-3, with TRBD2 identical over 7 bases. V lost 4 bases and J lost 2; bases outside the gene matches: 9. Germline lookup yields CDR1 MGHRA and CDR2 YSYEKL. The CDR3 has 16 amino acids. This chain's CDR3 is CASSRGSGLFTDTQYF. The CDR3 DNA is TGCGCCAGCAGCCGCGGTTCGGGACTATTCACAGATACGCAGTATTTT.